The rows below give T cell receptor beta chains drawn from one sample of a study of radiotherapy plus CTLA-4 blockade in lung cancer. TCRdb keeps only in-frame clones here, not all; method: immunoSEQ multiplex PCR. This table holds roughly 69,000 clones, more than 70% found once. The material was peripheral blood, obtained from a patient treated with radiotherapy plus ipilimumab. The receptors were sampled from a human donor with non-small cell lung cancer whose response to radiotherapy plus ipilimumab could not be evaluated. Some clones in this sample may be carry-over from other donors' samples. Both conserved end residues are part of each CDR3. The order of the fields is D gene, clone size, CDR3 length, V gene, J gene, CDR3 DNA, CDR3 protein. The D gene is left open where the match is weak. Part of the rows lack a size; the others show once, few, many or a class for expanded clones.

d_call: TRBD2; clone_size: .; cdr3_length: 15; v_call: TRBV10-2; j_call: TRBJ2-3; cdr3_nt: TGCGCCAGCAGTACCGGGACTACTAGAGGGAATACGCAGTATTTT; cdr3_aa: CASSTGTTRGNTQYF
d_call: TRBD1; clone_size: .; cdr3_length: 18; v_call: TRBV28; j_call: TRBJ1-5; cdr3_nt: TGTGCCAGCAGTTTATCGGGACAGCGGACTATTTACAATCAGCCCCAGCATTTT; cdr3_aa: CASSLSGQRTIYNQPQHF
d_call: TRBD1; clone_size: few; cdr3_length: 15; v_call: TRBV18; j_call: TRBJ1-2; cdr3_nt: TGTGCCAGCTCACCCCGCCAGGGGGCTCACTATGGCTACACCTTC; cdr3_aa: CASSPRQGAHYGYTF
d_call: TRBD1; clone_size: .; cdr3_length: 15; v_call: TRBV2; j_call: TRBJ1-5; cdr3_nt: TGTGCCAGCAGCGAAGGGGGCCAGCATAATCAGCCCCAGCATTTT; cdr3_aa: CASSEGGQHNQPQHF
d_call: TRBD1; clone_size: .; cdr3_length: 15; v_call: TRBV5-4; j_call: TRBJ1-2; cdr3_nt: TGTGCCAGCAGGTCAGGGGGAAATAGCGACTATGGCTACACCTTC; cdr3_aa: CASRSGGNSDYGYTF
d_call: TRBD2; clone_size: .; cdr3_length: 16; v_call: TRBV2; j_call: TRBJ2-1; cdr3_nt: TGTGCCGGGTCTCTAGCGGGGACAAGCTCCTACAATGAGCAGTTCTTC; cdr3_aa: CAGSLAGTSSYNEQFF
d_call: TRBD1; clone_size: .; cdr3_length: 15; v_call: TRBV6-6; j_call: TRBJ1-1; cdr3_nt: TGTGCCAGCACCCGGGACAGGTCCATGAACACTGAAGCTTTCTTT; cdr3_aa: CASTRDRSMNTEAFF
d_call: TRBD1; clone_size: .; cdr3_length: 14; v_call: TRBV6-5; j_call: TRBJ2-7; cdr3_nt: TGTGCCAGCAGTATGGGACAGGAGGGGTACGAGCAGTACTTC; cdr3_aa: CASSMGQEGYEQYF
d_call: .; clone_size: .; cdr3_length: 15; v_call: TRBV6-1; j_call: TRBJ2-2; cdr3_nt: TGTGCCAGCAGTGCCTCAGGGGCCAACACCGGGGAGCTGTTTTTT; cdr3_aa: CASSASGANTGELFF
d_call: .; clone_size: .; cdr3_length: 15; v_call: TRBV5-6; j_call: TRBJ1-2; cdr3_nt: TGTGCCAGCAGCTTAGAAACAGGTCTTGTCTATGGCTACACCTTC; cdr3_aa: CASSLETGLVYGYTF
d_call: .; clone_size: .; cdr3_length: 13; v_call: TRBV11-2; j_call: TRBJ2-2; cdr3_nt: TGTGCCAGCAGCTCCCCTCTAAGCGGGGAGCTGTTTTTT; cdr3_aa: CASSSPLSGELFF
d_call: .; clone_size: .; cdr3_length: 13; v_call: TRBV7-2; j_call: TRBJ1-2; cdr3_nt: TGTGCCAGCAGTCTAGAGTATGGAAGAGGCTACACCTTC; cdr3_aa: CASSLEYGRGYTF
d_call: .; clone_size: once; cdr3_length: 15; v_call: TRBV7-8; j_call: TRBJ1-5; cdr3_nt: TGTGCCAGCAGCTTAGCAGGACAATTCAATCAGCCCCAGCATTTT; cdr3_aa: CASSLAGQFNQPQHF
d_call: .; clone_size: .; cdr3_length: 18; v_call: TRBV4-2; j_call: TRBJ1-4; cdr3_nt: TGTGCCAGCAGCCAAGAGGGGGAGGGGAAGGGGCGTCATGAAAAACTGTTTTTT; cdr3_aa: CASSQEGEGKGRHEKLFF
d_call: TRBD2; clone_size: once; cdr3_length: 17; v_call: TRBV5-6; j_call: TRBJ2-2; cdr3_nt: TGTGCCAGCAGCTTGGGATCTAGCGGGGGGAACACCGGGGAGCTGTTTTTT; cdr3_aa: CASSLGSSGGNTGELFF
d_call: .; clone_size: .; cdr3_length: 16; v_call: TRBV9; j_call: TRBJ2-5; cdr3_nt: TGTGCCAGCAGCGTAGCCCCCACTAGTGGCCAAGAGACCCAGTACTTC; cdr3_aa: CASSVAPTSGQETQYF
d_call: .; clone_size: .; cdr3_length: 13; v_call: TRBV27; j_call: TRBJ1-4; cdr3_nt: TGTGCCAGCAGAGTAGGAGGATCAAGTGAACTGTTTTTT; cdr3_aa: CASRVGGSSELFF
d_call: TRBD2; clone_size: .; cdr3_length: 20; v_call: TRBV5-1; j_call: TRBJ2-1; cdr3_nt: TGCGCCAGCAGCTCTTCCTTAACTAGCGGGGGGTCCGGCTCCTACAATGAGCAGTTCTTC; cdr3_aa: CASSSSLTSGGSGSYNEQFF
d_call: TRBD1; clone_size: .; cdr3_length: 16; v_call: TRBV5-1; j_call: TRBJ2-6; cdr3_nt: TGCGCCAGCAGTCCGGGACAGGCGTCTGGGGCCAACGTCCTGACTTTC; cdr3_aa: CASSPGQASGANVLTF
d_call: TRBD2; clone_size: .; cdr3_length: 16; v_call: TRBV2; j_call: TRBJ2-1; cdr3_nt: TGTGCCAGCAGTCTATCCGGGCTAGCGGGGTACAATGAGCAGTTCTTC; cdr3_aa: CASSLSGLAGYNEQFF
d_call: .; clone_size: .; cdr3_length: 16; v_call: TRBV4-2; j_call: TRBJ2-1; cdr3_nt: TGTGCCAGCAGCCAAGAAGGAGGGATGAGCTACAATGAGCAGTTCTTC; cdr3_aa: CASSQEGGMSYNEQFF
d_call: TRBD2; clone_size: .; cdr3_length: 16; v_call: TRBV5-1; j_call: TRBJ2-5; cdr3_nt: TGCGCCAGCAGCCCGGGACTAGCGGGAACTTCGGAGACCCAGTACTTC; cdr3_aa: CASSPGLAGTSETQYF
d_call: .; clone_size: .; cdr3_length: 15; v_call: TRBV5-1; j_call: TRBJ2-7; cdr3_nt: TGCGCCAGCAGCTTGGTAATTGGAGGGCAGGGCGAGCAGTACTTC; cdr3_aa: CASSLVIGGQGEQYF
d_call: .; clone_size: .; cdr3_length: 12; v_call: TRBV5-6; j_call: TRBJ2-2; cdr3_nt: TGTGCCAGCAGCTCCCTAGGAGGGGAGCTGTTTTTT; cdr3_aa: CASSSLGGELFF
d_call: .; clone_size: .; cdr3_length: 14; v_call: TRBV6-1; j_call: TRBJ1-3; cdr3_nt: TGTGCCAGCAGTGAACCGGGGGTGGGAAACACCATATATTTT; cdr3_aa: CASSEPGVGNTIYF
d_call: .; clone_size: .; cdr3_length: 17; v_call: TRBV4-2; j_call: TRBJ2-1; cdr3_nt: TGTGCCAGCAGCGAGGACTTACTAGCCGACACCTACAATGAGCAGTTCTTC; cdr3_aa: CASSEDLLADTYNEQFF
d_call: .; clone_size: medium-sized; cdr3_length: 17; v_call: TRBV27; j_call: TRBJ2-1; cdr3_nt: TGTGCCAGCAGTTTCCTAGGTGGGGGGAGCTCCTACAATGAGCAGTTCTTC; cdr3_aa: CASSFLGGGSSYNEQFF
d_call: TRBD1; clone_size: once; cdr3_length: 14; v_call: TRBV6-5; j_call: TRBJ1-2; cdr3_nt: TGTGCCAGCAGGTCGGACAGGTGGTCGTATGGCTACACCTTC; cdr3_aa: CASRSDRWSYGYTF
d_call: TRBD1; clone_size: .; cdr3_length: 13; v_call: TRBV7-2; j_call: TRBJ1-1; cdr3_nt: TGTGCCAGCAGGGGACAGCAGAACACTGAAGCTTTCTTT; cdr3_aa: CASRGQQNTEAFF
d_call: TRBD2; clone_size: .; cdr3_length: 19; v_call: TRBV9; j_call: TRBJ2-1; cdr3_nt: TGTGCCAGCAGCGTAGAGGATCGGAGGACTAGCGGGATCTACAATGAGCAGTTCTTC; cdr3_aa: CASSVEDRRTSGIYNEQFF
d_call: TRBD1; clone_size: .; cdr3_length: 12; v_call: TRBV2; j_call: TRBJ1-2; cdr3_nt: TGTGCCAGCAGGAACGACAGGGGGAGGTCCCGGTTC; cdr3_aa: CASRNDRGRSRF
d_call: TRBD1; clone_size: .; cdr3_length: 12; v_call: TRBV5-6; j_call: TRBJ2-7; cdr3_nt: TGTGCCAGCAGCTCGGGACAGCGGACGCAGTACTTC; cdr3_aa: CASSSGQRTQYF
d_call: .; clone_size: .; cdr3_length: 13; v_call: TRBV6-5; j_call: TRBJ2-7; cdr3_nt: TGTGCCAGCAGTCCGACAGGTTCCTACGAGCAGTACTTC; cdr3_aa: CASSPTGSYEQYF
d_call: TRBD1; clone_size: .; cdr3_length: 14; v_call: TRBV6-5; j_call: TRBJ1-3; cdr3_nt: TGTGCCACCTCAGGGGGCAGGTCTGGAAACACCATATATTTT; cdr3_aa: CATSGGRSGNTIYF
d_call: .; clone_size: .; cdr3_length: 15; v_call: TRBV9; j_call: TRBJ1-2; cdr3_nt: TGTGCCAGCAGCGTAGAGGGCGCGGGGTTGGGGGGCTACACCTTC; cdr3_aa: CASSVEGAGLGGYTF
d_call: .; clone_size: .; cdr3_length: 13; v_call: TRBV27; j_call: TRBJ2-7; cdr3_nt: TGTGCCAGCAGAAACCCTGGAGTATACGAGCAGTACTTC; cdr3_aa: CASRNPGVYEQYF
d_call: .; clone_size: .; cdr3_length: 14; v_call: TRBV6-5; j_call: TRBJ2-7; cdr3_nt: TGTGCCAGCAGTTACCGGGGACATGGCTACGAGCAGTACTTC; cdr3_aa: CASSYRGHGYEQYF
d_call: .; clone_size: .; cdr3_length: 13; v_call: TRBV2; j_call: TRBJ1-3; cdr3_nt: TGTGCCAGCGCAGGCGAAAGAGGAAACACCATATATTTT; cdr3_aa: CASAGERGNTIYF
d_call: .; clone_size: once; cdr3_length: 15; v_call: TRBV18; j_call: TRBJ2-1; cdr3_nt: TGTGCCAGCTCACCCCTCCCGACAGTTTCGCATGAGCAGTTCTTC; cdr3_aa: CASSPLPTVSHEQFF
d_call: .; clone_size: .; cdr3_length: 18; v_call: TRBV27; j_call: TRBJ2-2; cdr3_nt: TGTGCCAGCAGTTCTACCCCTTCCGAAGGAGCGAACACCGGGGAGCTGTTTTTT; cdr3_aa: CASSSTPSEGANTGELFF
d_call: .; clone_size: once; cdr3_length: 13; v_call: TRBV5-6; j_call: TRBJ1-1; cdr3_nt: TGTGCCAGCAGTTTTGACAGATACACTGAAGCTTTCTTT; cdr3_aa: CASSFDRYTEAFF
d_call: TRBD2; clone_size: .; cdr3_length: 16; v_call: TRBV7-9; j_call: TRBJ2-1; cdr3_nt: TGTGCCAGCAGACAACCGGGACTAGCGGGGGCGAATGAGCAGTTCTTC; cdr3_aa: CASRQPGLAGANEQFF
d_call: TRBD1; clone_size: .; cdr3_length: 13; v_call: TRBV10-3; j_call: TRBJ2-5; cdr3_nt: TGTGCCACGGCCGGGACAGGACAAGAGACCCAGTACTTC; cdr3_aa: CATAGTGQETQYF
d_call: .; clone_size: .; cdr3_length: 13; v_call: TRBV30; j_call: TRBJ2-4; cdr3_nt: TGTGCCTGGAGTGGGGCCGGGGTGAGCATTCAGTACTTC; cdr3_aa: CAWSGAGVSIQYF
d_call: TRBD1; clone_size: .; cdr3_length: 14; v_call: TRBV6-5; j_call: TRBJ1-5; cdr3_nt: TGTGCCAGACCGACAGGGGCCTCCAATCAGCCCCAGCATTTT; cdr3_aa: CARPTGASNQPQHF
d_call: .; clone_size: .; cdr3_length: 12; v_call: TRBV7-2; j_call: TRBJ2-1; cdr3_nt: TGTGCCAGCAGCCCCTCACAGTATGAACGATTCTTC; cdr3_aa: CASSPSQYERFF